The next 25 T cell receptor beta chains were all read from a single sample in a study of CD8 T cells in Susac syndrome. Reverse transcription of about 0.45 to 1 ug RNA used random hexamers. A single record per CDR3 protein comes from TCRdb applying MiXCR to the immunoSEQ multiplex PCR reads. The sample has 120,000 to 150,000 distinct CDR3 sequences; approximately 93% are singletons. The sample consisted of CD8+ T cells from PBMCs. The receptor source for this set is a human donor in good health.

This clonotype was found a few times. This sequence joins TRBV6-5 and TRBJ2-3, with D maybe TRBD2 (6 bases). This CDR3 is 14 amino acids long. V was pared by 2 bases and J by 1 base, with 7 bases between. The germline V gene has CDR1 MNHEY and CDR2 SVGAGI. The CDR3 DNA sequence: TGTGCCAGCAGTTACGGAGGGGGCACAGATACGCAGTATTTT. It encodes CASSYGGGTDTQYF.

V gene TRBV4-2 combines with J gene TRBJ1-1; no clear D. Germline values: CDR1 LGHNA, CDR2 YNFKEQ. CDR3 length: 15 residues. The V gene lost 6 bases and the J gene lost 4 bases, with 18 bases spanning the gap. CDR3 nucleotide sequence: TGTGCCAGCAGTCCAGGAGAGGGTATGCGCACTGAAGCTTTCTTT. Its translation is CASSPGEGMRTEAFF.

This clonotype has a single count. The V call is TRBV7-9, the J call TRBJ2-2, with D unclear. V lost 7 bases and J lost 3, with 12 bases in between. This CDR3 spans 14 amino acids. Germline V gene lookup returns CDR1 SEHNR and CDR2 FQNEAQ (reference sequence). CDR3 region: CASTPEPDTGELFF. CDR3 sequence (DNA): TGTGCCAGCACCCCCGAGCCCGACACCGGGGAGCTGTTTTTT.

This rearrangement joins TRBV12-3 or TRBV12-4 to TRBJ2-3; TRBD1 might be the D (6 bases). V was trimmed by 7 bases and J by 6 bases, leaving 11 bases between them. CDR3 length equals 12 residues. The CDR3 protein is CASTPGGDTQYF. DNA for the CDR3: TGTGCCAGCACCCCTGGGGGCGATACGCAGTATTTT.

The CDR3 DNA is TGTGCCAGCAGCCTCCTAGCGGGAGTGGGCACAGATACGCAGTATTTT. Amino acid sequence: CASSLLAGVGTDTQYF. The rearrangement joins TRBV14 to TRBJ2-3; 10 positions agree with TRBD2. With V trimmed by 4 bases and J by 1 base, 5 bases remained unmatched. Germline CDR1 is SGHDN and CDR2 is FVKESK. The CDR3 runs to 16 residues.

The chain links TRBV28 to TRBJ2-7; D is possibly TRBD1 (5 bases). The CDR3 is 15 residues long. The V gene's germline CDR1 is MDHEN and CDR2 SYDVKM. V lost 7 bases, J lost 0 bases, and 16 bases lay in between. CDR3 in DNA: TGTGCCAGCAACAAACTGGGGCTTAGCTCCTACGAGCAGTACTTC. This encodes CASNKLGLSSYEQYF.

The chain couples TRBV7-3 to TRBJ2-2; TRBD2 is a possible D gene (6 bases). The V gene's germline CDR1 is SGHTA and CDR2 FQGTGA. CDR3 length: 16 amino acids. Trimming took off 5 bases at V and 5 bases at J, with 18 bases between the two ends. The CDR3, as DNA: TGTGCCAGCAGCGGAAGATGGGGAGGCGAGACCGGGGAGCTGTTTTTT. Translated, it gives CASSGRWGGETGELFF.

The chain has TRBV9 and TRBJ2-1, with TRBD2 identical over 8 bases. The CDR3 runs 15 residues. V was pared by 4 bases and J by 4 bases, with 7 bases of the junction left unmatched. Germline-derived CDR1 and CDR2 are SGDLS and YYNGEE. This CDR3 is CASSPQSGSYNEQFF. In DNA, the CDR3 is TGTGCCAGCAGCCCTCAGAGCGGGAGTTACAATGAGCAGTTCTTC.

The rearrangement links TRBV20-1 to TRBJ2-3; 8 bases map to TRBD2. This CDR3 comprises 14 residues. The trim removed 5 bases at V and 2 bases at J, leaving 6 bases unmatched. The germline V gene encodes CDR1 DFQATT and CDR2 SNEGSKA (reference sequence). The CDR3 sequence is CSARREGYTDTQYF. DNA of the CDR3: TGCAGTGCTCGTCGGGAGGGTTACACAGATACGCAGTATTTT.

The chain joins TRBV7-9 to TRBJ2-5; no reliable D call. Trimming took 1 base from V and 2 from J, leaving 8 bases between them. Germline V CDR1 and CDR2: SEHNR, FQNEAQ (reference sequence). The CDR3 is 14 amino acids. In DNA form, the CDR3 reads TGTGCCAGCAGCTTAGTCAGTCCTCAAGAGACCCAGTACTTC. It is translated as CASSLVSPQETQYF.

The rearrangement links TRBV27 to TRBJ1-5; D may be TRBD1 (5 bases). The CDR3 runs to 15 residues. V was clipped by 5 bases and J by 2 bases, with 13 bases between them. Germline V lookup: CDR1 MNHEY, CDR2 SMNVEV (reference sequence). CDR3 bases: TGTGCCAGCAGTCCCCGGGGGGGTGGCAATCAGCCCCAGCATTTT. Translating gives CASSPRGGGNQPQHF.

This sequence joins TRBV5-6 and TRBJ2-1; D tentatively reads TRBD1 or TRBD2 (5 bases each). Between the trimmed V and J ends, which lost 3 bases and 10 bases, there was a span of 11 bases. CDR1 and CDR2 from the germline V gene are SGHDT and YYEEEE. The CDR3 runs 12 residues. The CDR3 sequence: CASSSSGTEQFF. CDR3 sequence (DNA): TGTGCCAGCAGCTCATCCGGGACCGAGCAGTTCTTC.

V gene TRBV7-2 combines with J gene TRBJ2-1, with 11 bases identical to TRBD2. Germline trimming cut 4 bases from V and 8 bases from J; bases unmatched to any gene: 4. Looked up from germline, CDR1 is SGHTA and CDR2 is FQGNSA. This CDR3 has 14 amino acids. The CDR3 is CASSSMTSGDEQFF. The CDR3 DNA sequence: TGTGCCAGCAGCTCAATGACTAGCGGGGATGAGCAGTTCTTC.

The V and J genes are TRBV4-3 and TRBJ1-1; D is possibly TRBD1 (5 bases). V shed 5 bases and J shed 1 base, with 11 bases lying between them. The CDR3 loop spans 14 amino acids. Germline V CDR1 and CDR2: LGHNA, YSLEER. As DNA, the CDR3 is TGCGCCAGCAGCAGCGACAGCTGGAACACTGAAGCTTTCTTT. Amino acid sequence: CASSSDSWNTEAFF.

The table lists this clonotype with a count of one. This sequence joins TRBV20-1 and TRBJ2-2, with D possibly being TRBD1 or TRBD2 (6 bases each). V was pared by 5 bases and J by 2 bases, with 18 bases between. CDR1 is DFQATT and CDR2 is SNEGSKA in the germline V gene (reference sequence). CDR3 length equals 16 residues. CDR3 DNA: TGCAGTGCTCCCTTGGGACGGGGGCGCAACACCGGGGAGCTGTTTTTT. It yields the protein CSAPLGRGRNTGELFF.

This clonotype showed up just once. The J gene is TRBJ2-3, the V gene TRBV27; D is possibly TRBD2 (5 bases). This CDR3 spans 14 amino acids. CDR1 and CDR2 from the germline V gene are MNHEY and SMNVEV (reference sequence). Trimming took off 4 bases at V and 3 bases at J, with 11 bases between the two ends. For the CDR3, the DNA is TGTGCCAGCAGTTCCCCCAGGAGGACAGATACGCAGTATTTT. This codes for CASSSPRRTDTQYF.

The rearrangement links TRBV27 to TRBJ2-7; D gene ambiguous. This CDR3 is 11 amino acids long. Germline assignment: CDR1 MNHEY and CDR2 SMNVEV (reference sequence). The ends were cut back, 5 bases at V and 7 bases at J, with 9 bases in the middle. CDR3: CASSEGWEQYF. As DNA, the CDR3 is TGTGCCAGCAGTGAAGGGTGGGAGCAGTACTTC.

The gene calls are TRBV12-3 or TRBV12-4 and TRBJ2-1; D is perhaps TRBD1 (5 bases). V was pared by 0 bases and J by 5 bases, with 11 bases between. The CDR3 contains 15 residues. Written as DNA, the CDR3 is TGTGCCAGCAGTTTAGCGCAGGGAAGGGACAATGAGCAGTTCTTC. It translates to CASSLAQGRDNEQFF.

The chain joins TRBV27 to TRBJ2-2, with no clear D. This CDR3 contains 15 residues. The germline V and J ends were trimmed by 4 bases and 0 bases, with 9 bases remaining between them. CDR1 and CDR2 (germline): MNHEY, SMNVEV (reference sequence). The CDR3 nucleotides are TGTGCCAGCAGTTCTAAACAGACGAACACCGGGGAGCTGTTTTTT. Translating gives CASSSKQTNTGELFF.

This clonotype was recorded once. This chain links TRBV20-1 with TRBJ2-2; 12 bases map to TRBD2. This CDR3 region has 14 residues. The V gene's germline CDR1 is DFQATT and CDR2 SNEGSKA (reference sequence). V trimming: 6 bases; J trimming: 6 bases; junction bases outside the gene matches: 5. CDR3 protein: CSAVLAGGPGELFF. The CDR3 nucleotides read TGCAGTGCCGTACTAGCGGGAGGCCCCGGGGAGCTGTTTTTT.

The rearrangement joins TRBV20-1 to TRBJ1-2; D remains ambiguous. Germline CDR1 is DFQATT and CDR2 is SNEGSKA (reference sequence). Between the trimmed V and J ends, which lost 6 bases and 6 bases, there was a span of 8 bases. The CDR3 contains 10 residues. The CDR3 sequence is CSAILDGYTF. For the CDR3, the DNA is TGCAGTGCCATCTTGGATGGCTACACCTTC.

Points on this clonotype: An end of the junction differs from the germline gene, which may be a read error. The chain employs TRBV6-5 and TRBJ1-2; perhaps TRBD1 as D (5 bases). CDR1 is MNHEY and CDR2 is SVGAGI in the germline V gene. The CDR3 contains 16 residues. CDR3 loop: CASRYSVGGAAYGYTF. CDR3 DNA sequence: TGTGCCAGCAGATACTCGGTGGGTGGGGCGGCGTATGGCTACACCTTC.

The CDR3, as DNA: TGTGCCAGCAGTCGCAGTTCACTAGCGTGGGGGACAGATACGCAGTATTTT. It is translated as CASSRSSLAWGTDTQYF. This chain links TRBV28 with TRBJ2-3; 7 bases align to TRBD2. Trimming removed 5 bases from V and 3 bases from J; junction bases left unmatched: 14. This CDR3 contains 17 residues. CDR1 and CDR2 (germline): MDHEN, SYDVKM.

J is TRBJ2-3 and V is TRBV30, with a tentative D call TRBD2 (5 bases). Germline V CDR1 and CDR2: GTSNPN, SVGIG (reference sequence). Trimming removed 4 bases at V and 1 base at J, with 12 bases between. The CDR3 contains 14 residues. The CDR3 bases are TGTGCCTGGAATCGGGAAACGGGCACAGATACGCAGTATTTT. This encodes CAWNRETGTDTQYF.

This clonotype was counted once. The chain uses TRBV12-3 or TRBV12-4 and TRBJ2-3; no clear D. This CDR3 has 15 residues. The ends were cut back, 0 bases at V and 0 bases at J, with 7 bases in the middle. The CDR3 DNA reads TGTGCCAGCAGTTTAGCGAACCCTAGCACAGATACGCAGTATTTT. Its protein product is CASSLANPSTDTQYF.